These 16 T cell receptor beta chains were sequenced from one sample in a study of cytotoxic CD8 clonotypes in ibrutinib-treated CLL. The assay was immunoSEQ multiplex PCR, and TCRdb's table has in-frame clones only and misses some. The sample comprises more than 110,000 clones, 91% of which are singletons, and roughly a tenth rests with the top ten. The input for sequencing was PBMCs, taken after 12 months of ibrutinib treatment. These receptors all stem from a human donor with chronic lymphocytic leukemia.

The J gene is TRBJ1-4, the V gene TRBV7-8, with 12 bases identical to TRBD1. Trimming at V came to 4 bases and at J to 7 bases, leaving 13 bases not matched to a gene. This CDR3 contains 18 residues. CDR1 and CDR2 (germline): SGHVS, FQNEAQ. The CDR3 DNA sequence: TGTGCCAGCAGCTCGTTACCGGGACAGGGGGCGCCGGTTGAAAAACTGTTTTTT. Encoded protein: CASSSLPGQGAPVEKLFF.

The CDR3 protein is CATSSYLGVGRGPAYEQYF. CDR3 bases: TGTGCCACCAGCAGCTATTTGGGGGTAGGGCGGGGACCCGCCTACGAGCAGTACTTC. The J gene is TRBJ2-7, the V gene TRBV15; a possible D gene is TRBD2 (6 bases). The V gene lost 3 bases and the J gene lost 2 bases, with 26 bases spanning the gap. CDR3 length: 19 residues. From germline, CDR1 is LNHNV and CDR2 YYDKDF (reference sequence). Complete variable domain (other parts from reference TRBV15 and TRBJ2-7): DAMVIQNPRYQVTQFGKPVTLSCSQTLNHNVMYWYQQKSSQAPKLLFHYYDKDFNNEADTPDNFQSRRPNTSFCFLDIRSPGLGDTAMYLCATSSYLGVGRGPAYEQYFGPGTRLTVT.

This clone was recorded only once. This chain joins TRBV27 and TRBJ2-1, with 8 nucleotides matching TRBD2. CDR1 and CDR2 from the germline V gene are MNHEY and SMNVEV (reference sequence). The CDR3 spans 14 residues. The V and J ends lost 6 bases and 5 bases, in that order; junction bases with no gene match: 6. The chain's CDR3 is CASRALADNNEQFF. The DNA of the CDR3 is TGTGCCAGCAGGGCACTAGCGGATAACAATGAGCAGTTCTTC.

In this sample, this clone turned up once. The V gene is TRBV10-3, the J gene TRBJ2-1, with 8 bases fitting TRBD2. Germline assignment: CDR1 ENHRY and CDR2 SYGVKD. CDR3 size: 14 residues. V was clipped by 8 bases and J by 5 bases; unmatched bases: 8. As DNA, the CDR3 is TGTGCCATCCGGGAGGGGGAAGGGAACAATGAGCAGTTCTTC. It specifies CAIREGEGNNEQFF.

The rearrangement links TRBV6-1 to TRBJ2-7; 11 nucleotides align to TRBD2. The CDR3 runs 17 residues. Germline lookup yields CDR1 MNHNS and CDR2 SASEGT. The V and J ends lost 2 bases and 0 bases, in that order; junction bases with no gene match: 6. The DNA for the CDR3 is TGTGCCAGCAGTGAACTAGCGGGAGGCTGGAGCTCCTACGAGCAGTACTTC. As protein: CASSELAGGWSSYEQYF.

V and J are TRBV9 and TRBJ2-7, with a possible D match to TRBD1 (6 bases). The germline gives CDR1 SGDLS, CDR2 YYNGEE. Trimming took 2 bases from V and 0 from J, leaving 9 bases between them. This CDR3 spans 14 amino acids. CDR3 protein: CASSVQGSSYEQYF. CDR3 nucleotides: TGTGCCAGCAGCGTCCAGGGGAGCTCCTACGAGCAGTACTTC. Supplemented by reference TRBV9 and TRBJ2-7, the full variable domain reads DSGVTQTPKHLITATGQRVTLRCSPRSGDLSVYWYQQSLDQGLQFLIQYYNGEERAKGNILERFSAQQFPDLHSELNLSSLELGDSALYFCASSVQGSSYEQYFGPGTRLTVT.

The rearrangement joins TRBV28 to TRBJ1-3; D is ambiguous. Germline CDR1 is MDHEN and CDR2 is SYDVKM. The germline V and J ends were trimmed by 7 bases and 9 bases, with 13 bases remaining between them. This CDR3 is 12 amino acids long. The CDR3 coding sequence is TGTGCCAGCACCCTGGGCGGCGGCACCATATATTTT. Translating gives CASTLGGGTIYF.

This rearrangement joins TRBV30 to TRBJ2-1; 10 bases match TRBD2. V shed 1 base, J shed 3 bases, and the junction held 9 bases outside the gene matches. Germline V lookup: CDR1 GTSNPN, CDR2 SVGIG (reference sequence). This CDR3 contains 17 residues. The CDR3 DNA is TGTGCCTGGAGTGACACGGGTAGCGGGAGGCTCTACAATGAGCAGTTCTTC. It codes for CAWSDTGSGRLYNEQFF. The whole variable domain, filled in from reference TRBV30 and TRBJ2-1, reads SQTIHQWPATLVQPVGSPLSLECTVEGTSNPNLYWYRQAAGRGLQLLFYSVGIGQISSEVPQNLSASRPQDRQFILSSKKLLLSDSGFYLCAWSDTGSGRLYNEQFFGPGTRLTVL.

The V call is TRBV4-3, the J call TRBJ2-2; D is uncertain. This CDR3 has 13 residues. The V end lost 1 base, the J end lost 6 bases, and 6 bases lay between the germline ends. Per the germline V gene, CDR1 is LGHNA and CDR2 is YSLEER. CDR3: CASSQGFPGELFF. The CDR3 region has the DNA TGCGCCAGCAGCCAAGGATTCCCCGGGGAGCTGTTTTTT.

J is TRBJ2-7 and V is TRBV19; tentatively, D is TRBD2 (6 bases). The V end lost 5 bases, the J end lost 6 bases, and 14 bases lay between the germline ends. The CDR3 covers 13 residues. Germline-derived CDR1 and CDR2 are LNHDA and SQIVND (reference sequence). The CDR3 reads CASSVLGGTEQYF. The CDR3 region has the DNA TGTGCCAGTAGTGTACTCGGCGGGACCGAGCAGTACTTC.

The J gene is TRBJ1-1, the V gene TRBV27; D not resolved. Germline V gene data show CDR1 as MNHEY and CDR2 as SMNVEV (reference sequence). The CDR3 length is 13 residues. V was clipped by 3 bases and J by 1 base, with 6 bases between them. The CDR3 DNA is TGTGCCAGCAGTTTCACGAGGAACACTGAAGCTTTCTTT. This gives the protein CASSFTRNTEAFF.

The gene calls are TRBV2 and TRBJ2-3, with a tentative D call TRBD1 (5 bases). Trimming removed 3 bases at V and 10 bases at J, with 11 bases between. The CDR3 is 12 residues long. CDR1 is SNHLY, CDR2 FYNNEI, per germline. The CDR3 DNA reads TGTGCCAGCAGTGAGAACAGGACCCCGCAGTATTTT. It specifies CASSENRTPQYF.

The CDR3, as DNA: TGCGCCAGCAGCTTGGAAGGGGGCGCGGACATTCAGTACTTC. As protein: CASSLEGGADIQYF. The rearrangement uses TRBV5-1 and TRBJ2-4; 7 bases align to TRBD1. V was clipped by 0 bases and J by 8 bases; unmatched bases: 5. The CDR3 covers 14 residues. CDR1 is SGHRS and CDR2 is YFSETQ in the germline V gene.

This clone occurred once. Other DNA sequences within the sample encode an identical CDR3. The chain carries TRBV7-9 and TRBJ2-5; the D is unclear. The V gene lost 5 bases and the J gene lost 5 bases, with 9 bases spanning the gap. CDR1 SEHNR and CDR2 FQNEAQ come from the germline V gene (reference sequence). The CDR3 contains 12 residues. This CDR3 reads CASSLVGETQYF. The DNA for the CDR3 is TGTGCCAGCAGCCTCGTGGGGGAGACCCAGTACTTC.

The CDR3 loop reads CASSLLPQGLGTDTQYF. CDR3 bases: TGTGCCAGCAGTTTATTGCCCCAGGGCCTAGGCACAGATACGCAGTATTTT. The gene calls are TRBV27 and TRBJ2-3, with a weak D call TRBD1 (5 bases). Germline V CDR1 and CDR2: MNHEY, SMNVEV (reference sequence). This CDR3 has 17 residues. The V gene lost 1 base and the J gene lost 1 base, with 15 bases spanning the gap.

The J gene is TRBJ1-4, the V gene TRBV6-5; D gene unclear. The CDR3 contains 14 residues. V was shortened by 6 bases and J by 8 bases, with 16 bases between the two germline ends. Germline lookup yields CDR1 MNHEY and CDR2 SVGAGI. For the CDR3, the DNA is TGTGCCAGCAGACTTGACCCGGAAGGGGAAAAACTGTTTTTT. Translation: CASRLDPEGEKLFF.